This T cell receptor beta chain was recorded in a study of cytomegalovirus exposure and HLA in healthy donors. Primers: 60 Vbeta forward and 13 Jbeta reverse. This table comes from immunoSEQ multiplex PCR, and its TCRdb copy is limited to in-frame clones, with some not included. The data show 100,000 or so clones, less than 85% seen once. The CDR3 length is 15 residues. Germline V gene lookup returns CDR1 MNHEY and CDR2 SMNVEV (reference sequence). Losses at the gene ends were 6 bases for V and 1 base for J; bases not matched to a gene: 6. This TCR was sampled from a man aged 35-49 years in good health and CMV-seropositive. The chain uses TRBV27 and TRBJ1-2; 9 nucleotides agree with TRBD1. Material: PBMCs. The CDR3 loop reads CASRFGTGFNYGYTF. In DNA, the CDR3 is TGTGCCAGCAGGTTTGGGACAGGGTTTAACTATGGCTACACCTTC.